These 17 T cell receptor beta chains were sequenced from one sample in a study of T-cell memory formation after mild COVID-19. TCRdb fed the 5' RACE reads into MiXCR, producing one record per CDR3 protein. The table lists around 250,000 distinct CDR3 sequences, under 20% of them singletons. Sequencing was done on a sample of PBMCs or a T cell subset sorted from them (not recorded which). The receptor set was obtained from a man aged 18 to 30 who had mild COVID-19 (a few samples of this study predate the infection). Cell type and time point are not known.

The chain combines TRBV27 with TRBJ2-3; D is possibly TRBD1 (6 bases). The V gene lost 1 base and the J gene lost 8 bases, with 13 bases spanning the gap. This CDR3 contains 14 residues. CDR1 is MNHEY and CDR2 is SMNVEV in the germline V gene (reference sequence). CDR3 protein: CASSLYPGVGTQYF. In DNA, the CDR3 is TGTGCCAGCAGTTTATATCCAGGGGTGGGTACGCAGTATTTT.

The chain links TRBV10-3 to TRBJ2-3; D not resolved. The CDR3 is 14 amino acids. Trimming took off 6 bases at V and 1 base at J, with 11 bases between the two ends. The germline V gene has CDR1 ENHRY and CDR2 SYGVKD. The CDR3 DNA follows: TGTGCCATCAGGCCCTCCCCGGGCACAGATACGCAGTATTTT. This codes for CAIRPSPGTDTQYF.

Turning to this clonotype: Because the CDR3's place on the DNA is in doubt, the DNA is left out and the CDR3 is given as listed by TCRdb. The V gene is TRBV27, the J gene TRBJ1-6. Both ends counted, the CDR3 spans 15 residues. From germline, CDR1 is MNHEY and CDR2 SMNVEV (reference sequence). The CDR3 spells CASSSSLGYESPLHF.

This clonotype was counted a few times. V usage is TRBV7-2 and J usage is TRBJ2-4; D might be TRBD2 (6 bases). Per the germline V gene, CDR1 is SGHTA and CDR2 is FQGNSA. V dropped 5 bases and J dropped 3 bases, with 11 bases sitting between them. The CDR3 extends over 14 amino acids. CDR3 coding DNA: TGTGCCAGCAGCGTGGGACTCAGCAAAAACATTCAGTACTTC. Its translation is CASSVGLSKNIQYF.

There are a few counts of this clonotype. This sequence joins TRBV7-6 and TRBJ2-5; 9 positions match TRBD1. Germline loops: CDR1 SGHVS, CDR2 FNYEAQ. The junction had 3 bases not matched to a gene; V was cut back by 1 base and J by 0 bases. CDR3 size: 16 residues. CDR3 protein: CASSLGQGEHQETQYF. The CDR3 coding sequence is TGTGCCAGCAGCTTAGGACAGGGGGAGCACCAAGAGACCCAGTACTTC. Full variable domain (missing parts from reference TRBV7-6 and TRBJ2-5): GAGVSQSPRYKVTKRGQDVALRCDPISGHVSLYWYRQALGQGPEFLTYFNYEAQQDKSGLPNDRFSAERPEGSISTLTIQRTEQRDSAMYRCASSLGQGEHQETQYFGPGTRLLVL.

This clonotype was seen repeatedly, ten times or more. The chain joins TRBV20-1 to TRBJ2-3; D possibly matches TRBD1 or TRBD2 (5 bases each). Germline lookup yields CDR1 DFQATT and CDR2 SNEGSKA (reference sequence). The V end lost 3 bases, the J end lost 4 bases, and 14 bases lay between the germline ends. The CDR3 covers 14 residues. Here the CDR3 reads CSASGTPGPDTQYF. CDR3 DNA: TGCAGTGCTAGTGGGACCCCCGGCCCAGATACGCAGTATTTT.

The chain has TRBV12-3 or TRBV12-4 and TRBJ2-5, with 8 nucleotides matching TRBD1. With 3 bases clipped from V and 4 bases from J, the junction kept 7 bases outside the gene matches. There are 15 residues in the CDR3. The CDR3 coding sequence is TGTGCCAGCAGTTTGCCGCCTGGACAGGGAGAGACCCAGTACTTC. It is translated as CASSLPPGQGETQYF.

This clonotype was found a few times. This rearrangement joins TRBV7-9 to TRBJ2-7; the D is unclear. Germline loops: CDR1 SEHNR, CDR2 FQNEAQ (reference sequence). This CDR3 is built from 15 residues. The ends were cut back, 1 base at V and 2 bases at J, with 12 bases in the middle. The CDR3 is CASSLESTATYEQYF. The DNA of the CDR3 is TGTGCCAGCAGCTTAGAGTCGACGGCCACCTACGAGCAGTACTTC.

This clonotype was detected many times. The CDR3 loop is CAISAQRGDYNEQFF. The CDR3, as DNA: TGTGCCATCAGTGCGCAGCGGGGGGACTACAATGAGCAGTTCTTC. The gene calls are TRBV10-3 and TRBJ2-1; TRBD2 matches 9 bases. This CDR3 contains 15 residues. Germline CDR1 is ENHRY and CDR2 is SYGVKD. The V gene end was trimmed by 4 bases and the J gene end by 3 bases; junction bases not matched to a gene: 4.

This clonotype was counted a few times. CDR3 bases: TGTGCCAGCAGCCCCCGGGGCCCGCGGGCCAAAAACATTCAGTACTTC. This translates into CASSPRGPRAKNIQYF. The chain couples TRBV7-2 to TRBJ2-4; the D gene could be TRBD1 or TRBD2 (5 bases each). The CDR3 runs to 16 residues. In germline, CDR1 is SGHTA, CDR2 FQGNSA. V lost 5 bases, J lost 1 base, and 15 bases lay in between.

The chain has TRBV24-1 and TRBJ2-1; TRBD1 matches 10 bases. V shed 3 bases and J 1 base; nucleotides not matched to a gene: 5. The CDR3 is 17 amino acids. Germline V lookup: CDR1 KGHDR, CDR2 SFDVKD. The CDR3 region is CATSDPGQGRSYNEQFF. In DNA form, the CDR3 reads TGTGCCACCAGTGATCCGGGACAGGGGAGGTCCTACAATGAGCAGTTCTTC.

Only a few counts were recorded for this clonotype. The chain carries TRBV4-1 and TRBJ2-7; 9 positions agree with TRBD1. Germline-derived CDR1 and CDR2 are MGHRA and YSYEKL. This CDR3 contains 15 residues. With 0 bases clipped from V and 2 bases from J, the junction kept 2 bases outside the gene matches. In DNA, the CDR3 is TGCGCCAGCAGCCAAGAAGGGACAGGGACCTACGAGCAGTACGTC. This sequence encodes CASSQEGTGTYEQYV.

The chain recombines TRBV20-1 with TRBJ1-1; D unresolved. The CDR3 consists of 12 residues. The V and J ends lost 3 bases and 1 base respectively, with 6 bases between them. Germline CDR1 and CDR2: DFQATT and SNEGSKA (reference sequence). The CDR3 region is CSASWQNTEAFF. The CDR3 nucleotides are TGCAGTGCTAGTTGGCAGAACACTGAAGCTTTCTTT.

This sequence joins TRBV6-6 and TRBJ2-3, with TRBD2 matching over 10 bases. Germline V CDR1 and CDR2: MNHNY, SVGAGI (reference sequence). This CDR3 region has 15 residues. V shed 6 bases, J shed 8 bases, and the junction held 11 bases outside the gene matches. DNA of the CDR3: TGTGCCAGCAGCCGAGTAGCGGGGGGCTTAGGTACGCAGTATTTT. It specifies CASSRVAGGLGTQYF.

This clonotype was counted between two and nine times. This sequence joins TRBV10-3 and TRBJ1-1; tentatively, D is TRBD1 (5 bases). The CDR3 consists of 13 residues. Trimming cost V 10 bases and J 1 base, with 13 bases left between them. Germline assignment: CDR1 ENHRY and CDR2 SYGVKD. The CDR3 sequence is CATLMGRNTEAFF. The CDR3 region has the DNA TGTGCCACCCTCATGGGGCGGAACACTGAAGCTTTCTTT.

This clonotype was counted ten times or more. The chain recombines TRBV6-5 with TRBJ2-7; 7 bases agree with TRBD1. Per the germline V gene, CDR1 is MNHEY and CDR2 is SVGAGI. Losses at the gene ends were 2 bases for V and 3 bases for J; bases not matched to a gene: 7. This CDR3 comprises 15 residues. CDR3 sequence: CASSYAGTVGYEQYF. CDR3 nucleotide sequence: TGTGCCAGCAGTTACGCCGGGACAGTGGGCTACGAGCAGTACTTC.

The V and J genes are TRBV12-3 or TRBV12-4 and TRBJ2-7; 7 positions agree with TRBD2. The junction had 6 bases not matched to a gene; V was cut back by 5 bases and J by 2 bases. The CDR3 is 14 residues long. CDR3 loop: CASSPGGIAYEQYF. The CDR3 nucleotides read TGTGCCAGCAGTCCCGGGGGGATCGCCTACGAGCAGTACTTC.